Listed below are T cell receptor beta chains from one sample, sequenced in a study of blood T cell repertoires in COVID-19. Here immunoSEQ multiplex PCR was the method, and the copy in TCRdb shows in-frame clones only, minus some. The table lists about 5,900 clones, 80% to 90% of them singletons. The specimen was peripheral blood. The source is a human donor in a cohort sampled during active COVID-19. Each CDR3 is given with its conserved first and last residue. The order of the fields is D gene, clone size, J gene, V gene, CDR3 length, CDR3 DNA, CDR3 protein. A D gene is named only where the DNA matches it firmly. Size tells how often a clone was seen (once, few, many) or the class of an expanded clone, and some rows leave it out.

-	-	TRBJ1-3	TRBV5-6	18	TGTGCCAGCAGCTCCCTCGGGTTTGGGGGACTGCGTGGAAACACCATATATTTT	CASSSLGFGGLRGNTIYF
TRBD2	-	TRBJ2-1	TRBV5-1	16	TGCGCCAGCAGCGCTCCCGGGACTACTACCTACAATGAGCAGTTCTTC	CASSAPGTTTYNEQFF
-	-	TRBJ2-7	TRBV10-3	12	TGTGCCATCAGTGATATTTCCTACGAGCAGTACTTC	CAISDISYEQYF
-	-	TRBJ2-7	TRBV7-2	15	TGTGCCAGCAGCTTAAAAAGTGGACTAACCTACGAGCAGTACTTC	CASSLKSGLTYEQYF
TRBD2	once	TRBJ2-5	TRBV29-1	13	TGCAGCGTTGGAATAGCGGGCCAAGAGACCCAGTACTTC	CSVGIAGQETQYF
-	-	TRBJ2-3	TRBV7-2	13	TGTGCCAGCAGGCAAGGGGTCACAGATACGCAGTATTTT	CASRQGVTDTQYF
-	-	TRBJ1-1	TRBV18	14	TGTGCCAGCTCACCCCCCCCGGGGAACACTGAAGCTTTCTTT	CASSPPPGNTEAFF
TRBD2	-	TRBJ2-3	TRBV18	15	TGTGCCAGCTCCGTAGCGGGGGGAGGCACAGATACGCAGTATTTT	CASSVAGGGTDTQYF
-	-	TRBJ2-1	TRBV11-2	12	TGTGCCAGCAGCTTAGCAGGACTTGAGCAGTTCTTC	CASSLAGLEQFF
TRBD2	-	TRBJ2-1	TRBV10-1	14	TGCGCCAGCAGTCAAGCGGGGGTTTACAATGAGCAGTTCTTC	CASSQAGVYNEQFF
-	-	TRBJ1-4	TRBV19	16	TGTGCCAGTAGTATGTGGAAGGGAGCAACTAATGAAAAACTGTTTTTT	CASSMWKGATNEKLFF
TRBD2	-	TRBJ2-2	TRBV5-4	15	TGTGCCAGCAGCCTGCAGGCGGGGGTGGCCGGGGAGCTGTTTTTT	CASSLQAGVAGELFF
TRBD2	-	TRBJ2-1	TRBV11-2	14	TGTGCCACCCGCAGCGGGGGCGTCTACAATGAGCAGTTCTTC	CATRSGGVYNEQFF
-	-	TRBJ2-5	TRBV20-1	16	TGCAGTGCCAGTATCAACCAGGCAGGGGGGCGGGAGACCCAGTACTTC	CSASINQAGGRETQYF
-	-	TRBJ1-6	TRBV5-1	14	TGCGCCAGCAGCTTGGAGGGTAACACGGGGCCCCTCCACTTT	CASSLEGNTGPLHF
TRBD1	-	TRBJ1-1	TRBV18	14	TGTGCCAGCTTGAGGACAGGACCGAACACTGAAGCTTTCTTT	CASLRTGPNTEAFF